One and the same sample provided the 16 T cell receptor beta chains below, sequenced in a study of T cell changes during pregnancy in multiple sclerosis (dated by TCRdb to between 2017 and 2020). Libraries came from the immunoSEQ multiplex PCR assay. TCRdb mirrors the immuneACCESS table, restricted to in-frame sequences. Some clones are absent from its copies; in checked studies, under half trace to an unresolved V gene, and the reason for the others is unknown. For this sample there are approximately 21,000 clones; around nine tenths appear just once. The ten biggest clones cover under 9% of the sample. The sequenced sample was CD8+ T cells from peripheral blood mononuclear cells, obtained in the first trimester of pregnancy. These receptors were collected from a female donor with multiple sclerosis, enrolled in a pregnancy study.

This chain joins TRBV6-4 and TRBJ2-7; 7 bases are shared with TRBD1. Germline values: CDR1 MRHNA, CDR2 SNTAGT. J lost 5 bases, V lost 6 bases, and 13 bases had no gene match. The CDR3 sequence is 15 residues long. The CDR3 is CASSSAQGDRDEQYF. CDR3 nucleotide sequence: TGTGCCAGCAGCTCAGCCCAGGGGGATCGGGACGAGCAGTACTTC.

This clone was seen more than once but under ten times. The chain employs TRBV5-6 and TRBJ1-1; a weak D match, TRBD1 (5 bases). The CDR3 has 15 residues. In germline, CDR1 is SGHDT, CDR2 YYEEEE. Trimming left V 5 bases short and J 4 bases short, with 18 bases between. CDR3 in amino acids: CASSWGDQALTEAFF. CDR3 nucleotide sequence: TGTGCCAGCAGTTGGGGGGACCAGGCCCTCACTGAAGCTTTCTTT.

The chain employs TRBV13 and TRBJ2-5; 8 bases align to TRBD2. The ends lost 2 bases at V and 0 bases at J; junction bases unmatched: 5. Germline-derived CDR1 and CDR2 are PRHDT and FYEKMQ (reference sequence). This CDR3 spans 16 amino acids. This CDR3 is CASSLRERGYQETQYF. In nucleotides, the CDR3 is TGTGCCAGCAGCTTAAGGGAGCGGGGGTACCAAGAGACCCAGTACTTC.

The CDR3 region is CASFLGRGTGELFF. Here the CDR3 DNA reads TGTGCCAGTTTCCTTGGGAGAGGGACCGGGGAGCTGTTTTTT. V usage is TRBV7-9 and J usage is TRBJ2-2, with a possible D match to TRBD2 (5 bases). The CDR3 is 14 amino acids. Per germline, CDR1 SEHNR and CDR2 FQNEAQ (reference sequence). With 9 bases removed from V and 5 bases from J, the gap between germline ends came to 16 bases.

The chain joins TRBV15 to TRBJ1-5; no clear D gene. V was pared by 3 bases and J by 5 bases, with 11 bases between. The CDR3 loop spans 14 amino acids. Germline assignment: CDR1 LNHNV and CDR2 YYDKDF (reference sequence). CDR3: CATSRGKPYQPQHF. For the CDR3, the DNA is TGTGCCACCAGCAGGGGCAAACCGTATCAGCCCCAGCATTTT.

This chain uses TRBV5-6 with TRBJ2-7; D may be TRBD1 (6 bases). Germline values: CDR1 SGHDT, CDR2 YYEEEE. The V end was cut by 0 bases, the J end by 3 bases, with 10 bases between. CDR3 length equals 14 residues. Here the CDR3 reads CASSLDLGGYEQYF. CDR3 DNA: TGTGCCAGCAGCTTGGATCTAGGGGGCTACGAGCAGTACTTC.

The rearrangement links TRBV7-2 to TRBJ2-3; 13 bases line up with TRBD2. Germline loops: CDR1 SGHTA, CDR2 FQGNSA. The CDR3 spans 16 residues. Germline trimming cut 4 bases from V and 3 bases from J; bases unmatched to any gene: 4. CDR3 bases: TGTGCCAGCAGCTGGGGACTAGCGGGGCCTACAGATACGCAGTATTTT. Its translation is CASSWGLAGPTDTQYF.

The chain couples TRBV27 to TRBJ2-1, with 12 bases fitting TRBD2. This CDR3 spans 15 amino acids. Unmatched junction bases numbered 1, after V lost 0 bases and J lost 7 bases. Germline-derived CDR1 and CDR2 are MNHEY and SMNVEV (reference sequence). The DNA for the CDR3 is TGTGCCAGCAGTTTATCGGGACTAGCGGGTAATGAGCAGTTCTTC. This gives the protein CASSLSGLAGNEQFF.

V gene TRBV7-9 combines with J gene TRBJ2-1; 12 bases are shared with TRBD2. Germline V gene sequence: CDR1 SEHNR, CDR2 FQNEAQ (reference sequence). V lost 5 bases to trimming and J lost 0 bases; unmatched junction nucleotides: 2. The length of the CDR3 is 16 residues. The CDR3 region is CASSGLAGSSYNEQFF. The DNA for the CDR3 is TGTGCCAGCAGCGGACTAGCGGGAAGCTCCTACAATGAGCAGTTCTTC.

The chain recombines TRBV28 with TRBJ2-1; TRBD2 aligns across 7 bases. Germline-derived CDR1 and CDR2 are MDHEN and SYDVKM. The CDR3 consists of 16 residues. V gave up 3 bases and J gave up 1 base; unmatched junction bases: 6. The CDR3 here is CASSFRGVPSYNEQFF. In nucleotides, the CDR3 is TGTGCCAGCAGTTTTCGGGGGGTACCATCCTACAATGAGCAGTTCTTC. The complete variable domain, with remaining parts taken from reference TRBV28 and TRBJ2-1, reads DVKVTQSSRYLVKRTGEKVFLECVQDMDHENMFWYRQDPGLGLRLIYFSYDVKMKEKGDIPEGYSVSREKKERFSLILESASTNQTSMYLCASSFRGVPSYNEQFFGPGTRLTVL.

The J gene is TRBJ1-2, the V gene TRBV14; the match to TRBD1 covers 9 bases. This CDR3 is built from 15 residues. CDR1 SGHDN and CDR2 FVKESK come from the germline V gene. V was pared by 4 bases and J by 4 bases, with 7 bases of the junction left unmatched. The DNA for the CDR3 is TGTGCCAGCAGCCGAACAGGGGGCCCGGGCTATGGCTACACCTTC. It is translated as CASSRTGGPGYGYTF.

The chain recombines TRBV6-6 with TRBJ2-2; D unresolved. The CDR3 length is 13 residues. The V gene lost 2 bases and the J gene lost 8 bases, with 9 bases spanning the gap. From germline, CDR1 is MNHNY and CDR2 SVGAGI (reference sequence). CDR3 nucleotide sequence: TGTGCCAGCAGTTACAAGGAGACGGGGGAGCTGTTTTTT. Translation gives CASSYKETGELFF.

The V call is TRBV28, the J call TRBJ1-5; D might be TRBD1 (5 bases). The CDR3 has 15 residues. Germline values: CDR1 MDHEN, CDR2 SYDVKM. Trimming took 3 bases from V and 8 from J, leaving 17 bases between them. As DNA, the CDR3 is TGTGCCAGCAGTTTCGGAGGGACCGGCGAGGAGCCCCAGCATTTT. Translation gives CASSFGGTGEEPQHF.

This rearrangement joins TRBV6-8 to TRBJ2-7; 7 nucleotides match TRBD2. Germline trimming cut 2 bases from V and 7 bases from J; bases unmatched to any gene: 8. This CDR3 comprises 14 residues. From germline, CDR1 is MNHGY and CDR2 SAAAGT. CDR3 sequence (DNA): TGTGCCAGCAGTTACGCGGGAGTATCGGGGGAGCAGTACTTC. It specifies CASSYAGVSGEQYF.

This clone was counted a single time. The chain carries TRBV29-1 and TRBJ2-1, with 9 positions matching TRBD2. The germline gives CDR1 SQVTM, CDR2 ANQGSEA. The CDR3 is 14 amino acids. Trimming at V came to 6 bases and at J to 8 bases, leaving 11 bases not matched to a gene. The CDR3 protein is CSVPIGTSNDEQFF. In DNA form, the CDR3 reads TGCAGCGTCCCCATAGGGACTAGCAACGATGAGCAGTTCTTC.

The chain uses TRBV4-1 and TRBJ2-1, with 8 bases lining up with TRBD2. Germline-derived CDR1 and CDR2 are MGHRA and YSYEKL. This CDR3 has 15 amino acids. The V segment lost 5 bases and the J segment 5 bases; nucleotides outside the gene matches: 8. CDR3 bases: TGCGCCAGCAGCGGACCGGGACTAGGAGACAATGAGCAGTTCTTC. Residues: CASSGPGLGDNEQFF.